The 23 T cell receptor beta chains in this list originate from one sample, sequenced in a study of cytomegalovirus exposure and HLA in healthy donors. Primers: 60 Vbeta forward and 13 Jbeta reverse. Method: immunoSEQ multiplex PCR; TCRdb's copy keeps in-frame clones and lacks some. The repertoire consists of 55,000 to 80,000 clones, with 85% occurring once and the leading ten covering around 10%. The sample was PBMCs. These receptor sequences come from a female donor in good health and CMV-seronegative.

The J gene is TRBJ1-1, the V gene TRBV18; 9 nucleotides align to TRBD1. Losses at the gene ends were 5 bases for V and 5 bases for J; bases not matched to a gene: 6. CDR3 size: 14 residues. Germline assignment: CDR1 KGHSH and CDR2 LQKENI. The CDR3 spells CASSDDRGRTEAFF. As DNA, the CDR3 is TGTGCCAGCTCAGACGACAGGGGGAGGACTGAAGCTTTCTTT.

This clone was recorded once. The chain links TRBV6-4 to TRBJ2-1; D is ambiguous. The CDR3 contains 12 residues. The V gene's germline CDR1 is MRHNA and CDR2 SNTAGT. V dropped 2 bases and J dropped 5 bases, with 4 bases sitting between them. The CDR3: CASSDGDNEQFF. CDR3 sequence (DNA): TGTGCCAGCAGTGACGGAGACAATGAGCAGTTCTTC.

The chain is built from TRBV19 and TRBJ1-2; tentatively, D is TRBD1 (6 bases). The CDR3 spans 17 residues. Looked up from germline, CDR1 is LNHDA and CDR2 is SQIVND (reference sequence). V was pared by 8 bases and J by 8 bases, with 30 bases between. This chain's CDR3 is CASEKKNYRDIRDGYTF. The DNA of the CDR3 is TGTGCCAGTGAAAAAAAGAACTACCGGGACATAAGGGACGGCTACACCTTC.

The chain joins TRBV7-9 to TRBJ2-5; 7 bases fit TRBD1. The CDR3 is made up of 15 amino acids. Germline CDR1 reads SEHNR; CDR2 reads FQNEAQ (reference sequence). V was pared by 3 bases and J by 1 base, with 5 bases of the junction left unmatched. As DNA, the CDR3 is TGTGCCAGCAGCTTGCGACAGGGCCTCCAAGAGACCCAGTACTTC. Its translation is CASSLRQGLQETQYF. The variable domain in full, completed from reference TRBV7-9 and TRBJ2-5, reads DTGVSQNPRHKITKRGQNVTFRCDPISEHNRLYWYRQTLGQGPEFLTYFQNEAQLEKSRLLSDRFSAERPKGSFSTLEIQRTEQGDSAMYLCASSLRQGLQETQYFGPGTRLLVL.

The chain couples TRBV19 to TRBJ1-2, with 11 bases lining up with TRBD1. This CDR3 is 15 amino acids long. Losses at the gene ends were 3 bases for V and 2 bases for J; bases not matched to a gene: 2. Germline V gives CDR1 LNHDA, CDR2 SQIVND (reference sequence). CDR3 amino acids: CASSIRTGGNYGYTF. The CDR3 DNA follows: TGTGCCAGTAGTATCCGGACAGGGGGCAACTATGGCTACACCTTC.

CDR3 DNA: TGTGCCAGCAGCTTAGGCCTGGGACAGGGAGGTTCACCCCTCCACTTT. It specifies CASSLGLGQGGSPLHF. This chain uses TRBV13 with TRBJ1-6, with 9 bases that match TRBD1. Looked up from germline, CDR1 is PRHDT and CDR2 is FYEKMQ (reference sequence). This CDR3 spans 16 amino acids. Trimming at V came to 0 bases and at J to 9 bases, leaving 6 bases not matched to a gene.

On this clone: This sample also contains other DNA sequences that code for the same CDR3. This chain uses TRBV6-9 with TRBJ2-3; tentative D call: TRBD2 (6 bases). The germline CDR1 and CDR2 sequences are MNHGY and SVAAGI. There are 15 residues in the CDR3. Trimming took off 2 bases at V and 4 bases at J, with 13 bases between the two ends. The CDR3, as DNA: TGTGCCAGCAGTTATCCCCGGAGGGTCCCAGATACGCAGTATTTT. It is translated as CASSYPRRVPDTQYF.

This rearrangement joins TRBV6-5 to TRBJ2-7, with D hard to call. In germline, CDR1 is MNHEY, CDR2 SVGAGI. The CDR3 totals 15 residues. Trimming took off 5 bases at V and 1 base at J, with 15 bases between the two ends. The CDR3 region has the DNA TGTGCCAGCAGTCCCCGCGTTCAGGCTTCCTACGAGCAGTACTTC. It codes for CASSPRVQASYEQYF.

This clone appeared a single time. The chain has TRBV5-6 and TRBJ2-7; 7 nucleotides agree with TRBD1. Germline CDR1 SGHDT, CDR2 YYEEEE. The J segment lost 4 bases and the V segment lost 3 bases, leaving 4 bases of the junction unmatched. This CDR3 comprises 13 residues. The CDR3 loop reads CASSSDRSYEQYF. The CDR3 region has the DNA TGTGCCAGCAGCTCGGACAGGTCGTACGAGCAGTACTTC.

V gene TRBV4-2 combines with J gene TRBJ2-7, with D perhaps matching TRBD2 (5 bases). Trimming stripped 0 bases from V and 0 bases from J, with 18 bases between. CDR1 and CDR2 (germline): LGHNA, YNFKEQ. The CDR3 has 18 residues. This chain's CDR3 is CASSQDSGLTRSSYEQYF. CDR3 bases: TGTGCCAGCAGCCAAGATTCCGGACTCACAAGGAGCTCCTACGAGCAGTACTTC.

The J gene is TRBJ2-7, the V gene TRBV9, with 7 bases fitting TRBD2. The CDR3 has 15 residues. J was trimmed by 3 bases and V by 0 bases; bases with no gene match: 6. Looked up from germline, CDR1 is SGDLS and CDR2 is YYNGEE. The CDR3 protein is CASSVEPSGVYEQYF. DNA of the CDR3: TGTGCCAGCAGCGTAGAGCCTAGCGGTGTCTACGAGCAGTACTTC.

This sequence joins TRBV10-3 and TRBJ1-1; D may be TRBD1 (6 bases). This CDR3 has 13 amino acids. Trimming left V 4 bases short and J 4 bases short, with 10 bases between. From germline, CDR1 is ENHRY and CDR2 SYGVKD. The DNA of the CDR3 is TGTGCCATCAGTGGGATAGGGGGCACTGAAGCTTTCTTT. Protein product: CAISGIGGTEAFF.

The chain uses TRBV9 and TRBJ1-1; tentatively, D is TRBD1 (5 bases). CDR1 and CDR2 (germline): SGDLS, YYNGEE. The CDR3 extends over 14 amino acids. The ends were cut back, 4 bases at V and 3 bases at J, with 13 bases in the middle. CDR3: CASSPRTWDTEAFF. CDR3 coding DNA: TGTGCCAGCAGCCCGCGGACATGGGACACTGAAGCTTTCTTT.

J is TRBJ1-1 and V is TRBV4-2; weak D call: TRBD1 (5 bases). Germline values: CDR1 LGHNA, CDR2 YNFKEQ. The CDR3 covers 15 residues. V was shortened by 0 bases and J by 2 bases, with 10 bases between the two germline ends. The CDR3 reads CASSQDPRTNTEAFF. The DNA of the CDR3 is TGTGCCAGCAGCCAAGATCCCCGGACAAACACTGAAGCTTTCTTT.

V gene TRBV7-8 combines with J gene TRBJ2-3, with 14 bases matching TRBD2. V dropped 5 bases and J dropped 2; count of bases not matched to a gene: 6. CDR1 SGHVS and CDR2 FQNEAQ come from the germline V gene. The CDR3 extends over 17 amino acids. CDR3 DNA: TGTGCCAGCAGCCAAAGGACTAGCGGGAGGAACACAGATACGCAGTATTTT. Its protein product is CASSQRTSGRNTDTQYF.

The chain combines TRBV18 with TRBJ1-5, with TRBD1 matching over 7 bases. With V trimmed by 2 bases and J by 6 bases, 4 bases remained unmatched. Per germline, CDR1 KGHSH and CDR2 LQKENI. There are 14 residues in the CDR3. CDR3 coding DNA: TGTGCCAGCTCACCAACCGACAGGGTTCAGCCCCAGCATTTT. This gives the protein CASSPTDRVQPQHF.

The chain couples TRBV6-1 to TRBJ1-2; weak D call: TRBD1 (5 bases). V lost 7 bases, J lost 8 bases, and 17 bases lay in between. The CDR3 spans 13 residues. Germline V CDR1 and CDR2: MNHNS, SASEGT. CDR3 residues: CASISSGLRGYTF. CDR3 coding DNA: TGTGCCAGCATTTCATCAGGGCTGCGAGGCTACACCTTC.

Only one count was recorded for this clone. The rearrangement links TRBV9 to TRBJ1-1; no firm D call. The germline gives CDR1 SGDLS, CDR2 YYNGEE. V was shortened by 0 bases and J by 4 bases, with 7 bases between the two germline ends. CDR3 length equals 13 residues. DNA of the CDR3: TGTGCCAGCAGCGTAGGGAGCCCCACTGAAGCTTTCTTT. Its protein is CASSVGSPTEAFF.

V usage is TRBV30 and J usage is TRBJ2-7, with a possible D match to TRBD2 (5 bases). V was trimmed by 2 bases and J by 2 bases, leaving 7 bases between them. The CDR3 spans 12 residues. Germline V CDR1 and CDR2: GTSNPN, SVGIG (reference sequence). The CDR3 DNA is TGTGCCTGGAGTAAGGAGGCCTACGAGCAGTACTTC. The encoded protein is CAWSKEAYEQYF.

The chain couples TRBV27 to TRBJ2-1, with 10 nucleotides matching TRBD2. The CDR3 runs to 13 residues. The junction had 6 bases not matched to a gene; V was cut back by 3 bases and J by 13 bases. The V gene's germline CDR1 is MNHEY and CDR2 SMNVEV (reference sequence). The chain's CDR3 is CASSFNVLAGQFF. The CDR3 DNA reads as TGTGCCAGCAGTTTTAATGTACTAGCGGGACAGTTCTTC.

This clone appeared a few times. The CDR3 DNA is TGTGCCAGCAAGACAGGGGGCCGTGAGCAGTTCTTC. Translation: CASKTGGREQFF. V usage is TRBV27 and J usage is TRBJ2-1; 10 positions match TRBD1. The CDR3 consists of 12 residues. The germline V gene encodes CDR1 MNHEY and CDR2 SMNVEV (reference sequence). The V segment lost 7 bases and the J segment 9 bases; nucleotides outside the gene matches: 3.

The chain joins TRBV6-6 to TRBJ2-7; D is possibly TRBD2 (6 bases). V lost 2 bases and J 2 bases, leaving 7 bases between the germline ends. Germline CDR1 is MNHNY and CDR2 is SVGAGI (reference sequence). The CDR3 totals 13 residues. CDR3 region: CASSYGEAYEQYF. DNA for the CDR3: TGTGCCAGCAGTTACGGGGAGGCCTACGAGCAGTACTTC.

The chain joins TRBV6-1 to TRBJ2-1; tentatively, D is TRBD1 (6 bases). With 11 bases removed from V and 6 bases from J, the gap between germline ends came to 23 bases. Germline loops: CDR1 MNHNS, CDR2 SASEGT. This CDR3 region has 15 residues. The CDR3 protein is CACPSGGGFSNEQFF. CDR3 sequence (DNA): TGTGCCTGCCCCTCAGGTGGGGGCTTTAGCAATGAGCAGTTCTTC.